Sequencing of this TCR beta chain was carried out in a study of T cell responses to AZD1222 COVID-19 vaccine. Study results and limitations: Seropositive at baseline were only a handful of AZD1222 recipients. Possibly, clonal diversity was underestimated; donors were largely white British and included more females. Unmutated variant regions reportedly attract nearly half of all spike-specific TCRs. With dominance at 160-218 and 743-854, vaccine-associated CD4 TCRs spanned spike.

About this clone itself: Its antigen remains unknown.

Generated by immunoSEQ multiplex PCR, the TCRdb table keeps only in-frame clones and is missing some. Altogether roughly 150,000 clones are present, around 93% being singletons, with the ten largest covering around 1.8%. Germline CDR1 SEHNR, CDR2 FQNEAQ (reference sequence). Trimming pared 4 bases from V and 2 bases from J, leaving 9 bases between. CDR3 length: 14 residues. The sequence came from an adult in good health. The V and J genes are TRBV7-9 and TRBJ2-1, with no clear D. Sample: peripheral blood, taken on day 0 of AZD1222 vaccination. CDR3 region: CASSSTSPYNEQFF. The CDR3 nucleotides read TGTGCCAGCAGCTCAACATCCCCCTACAATGAGCAGTTCTTC.